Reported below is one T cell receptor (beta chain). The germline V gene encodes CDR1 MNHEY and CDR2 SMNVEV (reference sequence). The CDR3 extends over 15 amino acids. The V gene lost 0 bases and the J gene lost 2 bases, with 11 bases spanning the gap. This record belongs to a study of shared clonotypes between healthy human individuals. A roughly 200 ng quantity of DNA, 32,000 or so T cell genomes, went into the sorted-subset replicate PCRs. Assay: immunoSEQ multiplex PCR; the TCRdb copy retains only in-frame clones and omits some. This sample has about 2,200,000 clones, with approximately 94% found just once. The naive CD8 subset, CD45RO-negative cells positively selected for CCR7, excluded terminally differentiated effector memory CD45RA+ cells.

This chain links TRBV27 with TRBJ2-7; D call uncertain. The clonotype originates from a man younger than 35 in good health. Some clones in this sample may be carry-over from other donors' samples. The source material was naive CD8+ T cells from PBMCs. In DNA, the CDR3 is TGTGCCAGCAGTTTATCGTTTGCCAGCCCCTACGAGCAGTACTTC. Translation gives CASSLSFASPYEQYF.